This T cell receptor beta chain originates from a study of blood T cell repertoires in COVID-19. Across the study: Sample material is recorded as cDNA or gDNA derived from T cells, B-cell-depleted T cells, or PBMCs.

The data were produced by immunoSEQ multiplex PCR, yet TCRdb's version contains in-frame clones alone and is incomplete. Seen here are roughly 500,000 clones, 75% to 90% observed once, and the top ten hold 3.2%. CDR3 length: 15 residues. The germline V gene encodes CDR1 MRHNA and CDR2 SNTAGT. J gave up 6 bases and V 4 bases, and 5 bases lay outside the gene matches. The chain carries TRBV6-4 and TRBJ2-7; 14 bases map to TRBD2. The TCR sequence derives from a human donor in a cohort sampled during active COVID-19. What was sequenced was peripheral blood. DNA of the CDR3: TGTGCCAGCAGTGTCGGGACTAGCGGGAGTAGCGAGCAGTACTTC. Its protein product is CASSVGTSGSSEQYF.